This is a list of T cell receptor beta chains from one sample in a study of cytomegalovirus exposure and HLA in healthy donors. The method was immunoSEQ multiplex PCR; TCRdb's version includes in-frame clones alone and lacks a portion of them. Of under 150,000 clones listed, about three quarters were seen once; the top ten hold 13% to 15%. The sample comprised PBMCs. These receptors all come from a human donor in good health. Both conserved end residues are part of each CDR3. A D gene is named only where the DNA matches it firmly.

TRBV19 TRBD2 CASSMGSGRNNEQFF
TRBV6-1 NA CASSPMDSTRETQYF
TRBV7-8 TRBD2 CASSLTPSGDQETQYF
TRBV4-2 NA CASSHPGITDTQYF
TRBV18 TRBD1 CASSPQGQGQPQHF
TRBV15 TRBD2 CATSSLAGWVGYEQFF
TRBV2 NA CASSESSASYEQYF
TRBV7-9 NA CASSSSRDTQYF
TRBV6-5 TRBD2 CASSYPLAGGYEQYF
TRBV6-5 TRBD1 CASSWDRKQYF
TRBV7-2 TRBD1 CASSSDRESDGYTF
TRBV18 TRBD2 CASSFNLAGGPSDTQYF
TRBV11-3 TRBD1 CASSSYRGGQGGYTF
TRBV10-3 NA CAISDGQNYGYTF
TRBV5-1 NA CASSANTGNQETQYF
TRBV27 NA CASSSTLQDTQYF
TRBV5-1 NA CASSHSQGEGPGAQYF
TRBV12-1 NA CASSCARDCSNEQFF
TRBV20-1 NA CSARRETQYF
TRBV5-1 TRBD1 CASSLAWTGGGNTEAFF
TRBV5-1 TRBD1 CASSAGTGGEQYF
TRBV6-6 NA CASVGGTEGYTF
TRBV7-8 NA CASSLGPHDEQYF
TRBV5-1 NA CASSFTGGTDTQYF
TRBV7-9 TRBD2 CASSSSGSGGHQETQYF
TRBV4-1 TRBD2 CASSQASGGAGGQETQYF
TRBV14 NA CASSQRRQRSYTDTQYF
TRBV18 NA CASSRETEAFF
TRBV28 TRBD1 CASSSAWTGALNTEAFF
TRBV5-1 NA CASSLGSTEGETQYF
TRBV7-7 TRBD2 CASSSGVAGTDTQYF
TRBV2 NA CASRGTHSMNTEAFF
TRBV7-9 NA CASSDSRSSQETQYF
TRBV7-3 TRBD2 CASSRGGQETQYF
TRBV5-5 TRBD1 CASSQGQGAQVYGYTF
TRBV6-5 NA CASKGGNTEAFF
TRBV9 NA CASSVGTESSYNSPLHF
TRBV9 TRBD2 CASSAPTGTSGAGELFF
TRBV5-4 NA CASTSRASVYNEQFF
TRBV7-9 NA CSSRDQGFEAFF
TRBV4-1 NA CASSQVNPGDTQYF
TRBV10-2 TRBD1 CASSGDGTGCEQYF
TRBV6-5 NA CAGQQDKETQYF